This TCR beta chain derives from a study of T cell responses to AZD1222 COVID-19 vaccine. As regards this clone: Its antigen is still unknown.

TCRdb's copy holds only in-frame clones and misses some; the assay was immunoSEQ multiplex PCR. The sample carries about 79,000 clones, 80% recorded once. Overall study findings and caveats: Elevations in Spike-specific TCR breadth and depth followed administration of two AZD1222 doses. The study identified only five to seven AZD1222 recipients as seropositive at baseline.

The sample in question was peripheral blood, obtained on day 0 of AZD1222 vaccination. This clonotype was obtained from an adult in good health.

The CDR3 DNA follows: TGTGCCAGCTCACCACCGGGGCCGGGCACTGAAGCTTTCTTT. Translation: CASSPPGPGTEAFF. The V call is TRBV18, the J call TRBJ1-1, with D perhaps matching TRBD1 (5 bases). Germline V gene lookup returns CDR1 KGHSH and CDR2 LQKENI. V lost 0 bases, J lost 4 bases, and 9 bases lay in between. The CDR3 contains 14 residues.